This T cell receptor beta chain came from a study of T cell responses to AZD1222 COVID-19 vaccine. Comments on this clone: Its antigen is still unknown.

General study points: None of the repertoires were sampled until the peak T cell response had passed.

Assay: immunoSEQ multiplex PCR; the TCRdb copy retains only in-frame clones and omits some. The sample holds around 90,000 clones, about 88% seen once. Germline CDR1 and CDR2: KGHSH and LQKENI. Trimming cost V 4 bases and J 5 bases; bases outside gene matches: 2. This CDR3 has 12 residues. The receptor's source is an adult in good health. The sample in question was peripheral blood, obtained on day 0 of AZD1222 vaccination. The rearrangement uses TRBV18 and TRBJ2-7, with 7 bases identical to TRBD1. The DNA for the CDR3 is TGTGCCAGCTCACAGGGGGCCGACGAGCAGTACTTC. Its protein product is CASSQGADEQYF.